This T cell receptor beta chain was identified during a study of T cell responses to AZD1222 COVID-19 vaccine listed by TCRdb under 2021. In terms of the full investigation: AZD1222 recipients with second doses at about 4 weeks or about 12 weeks were pooled, because spike-specific TCR depth and breadth did not differ between schedules. A total of 233 trial participants underwent TCR sequencing, of whom more than 200 had received two doses of AZD1222 and around 26 had received two doses of the MenACWY control vaccine. Enrollment into the trials was organized by age into subgroups of 18-55, 56-69 and 70-plus years, and those subgroups contained roughly 140, 27 and 60 TCR-sequenced participants, respectively. Results the study describes overall, beyond this receptor: Epitopes outside the regions mutated in the B.1.351 and B.1.1.7 variants were reportedly recognized by nearly half of the unique spike-specific TCRs. Conclusions about previously exposed vaccinees are limited because only six or seven AZD1222 recipients were SARS-CoV-2 seropositive at baseline. Vaccine-associated CD4 TCRs spanned the whole spike protein, with dominant responses in regions 160-218 and 743-854. Most participants were white British and females outnumbered males, and the authors suggested that clonal diversity may have been underestimated. Because no day 14 peak-response samples were available, repertoires were characterized only after the peak T cell response. In the small 56-69-year group, the increase in depth fell short of significance, most likely because of low power. After two AZD1222 doses, spike-specific TCR breadth and depth were significantly higher than at day 0 and than in MenACWY recipients.

Sample time point, as interpreted from the label and publication: baseline before first vaccination. Samples from vaccinated people were obtained from the UK trials COV001 and COV002, which included a single-blind randomized controlled phase 2/3 trial of AZD1222 (ChAdOx1 nCoV-19) in healthy adults. Trial participant PBMC samples were collected at day 0 and day 28 after the second dose for TCRbeta chain sequencing. About this clone: Its recognized antigen is unknown. One base away there is no much larger clone; base qualities are not given.

Inclusive of the bounding cysteine and phenylalanine, the CDR3 is 16 residues long. Kept here is only the CDR3 DNA, which spans 48 bases and is read in frame from base 1. The germline V gene encodes CDR1 SGHRS and CDR2 YFSETQ. Clipping removes 2 bases from V and 6 bases from J, with 11 as the unmatched junction base count. The CDR3 regions of human TCRbeta chains were subjected to immunosequencing. For the original study's pipeline: TCRs in the repertoires were matched against a reference library of SARS-CoV-2-specific TCRs that had been generated with the MIRA antigen-specificity platform. Breadth meant the fraction of unique TCRs that were SARS-CoV-2-associated, whereas depth meant the fraction of total T cells that were SARS-CoV-2-associated. Using the MIRA data, each spike-specific TCR was assigned both to the spike region to which the TCR was reactive and to a CD4 or CD8 class. Log10-transformed breadth and depth values were compared by one-way ANOVA with Sidak's multiple comparisons tests. Entries here come from immuneACCESS through TCRdb and include only in-frame sequences with V and J called. Some clones fail to appear in such tables; in the studies checked, an unresolved V gene covers under half of the shortfall, and the cause of the remainder is unknown. The DNA was the basis for D and trimming; V, J and clone size are from that table. The sample table lists roughly 150,000 clones, 85% to 95% of them with a count of one. The top ten hold approximately 4.7% of the sample.

This clonotype was obtained from an adult in good health. The starting material was peripheral blood, obtained on day 0 of AZD1222 vaccination. Here the chain combines TRBV5-1 and TRBJ2-3; 8 middle bases align to TRBD1. The CDR3 has the sequence CASSFAGGPFEDTQYF. The base sequence is TGCGCCAGCAGCTTTGCAGGGGGCCCTTTTGAGGATACGCAGTATTTT. Joined to the reference TRBV5-1 and TRBJ2-3 proteins, this CDR3 gives the full variable domain: KAGVTQTPRYLIKTRGQQVTLSCSPISGHRSVSWYQQTPGQGLQFLFEYFSETQRNKGNFPGRFSGRQFSNSRSEMNVSTLELGDSALYLCASSFAGGPFEDTQYFGPGTRLTVL.